The sequence of this TCR beta chain was determined in a study of breast tumors, draining lymph nodes, adjacent tissues. Study observations and caveats: Data fit most tumor T cells coming from lymph node, expanding in tumor.

TCRdb fed the multiplex PCR reads into MiXCR, producing one record per CDR3 protein. The sample contains around 190,000 distinct CDR3 sequences, roughly 30% of which appear only once. Germline-derived CDR1 and CDR2 are LGHDT and YNNKEL (reference sequence). After removal of 5 bases from V and 0 bases from J, the junction contained 8 bases not matched to a gene. This CDR3 has 17 residues. With respect to this clonotype: Its target is unknown.

Breast cancer patients provided tissue from their axillary draining lymph nodes. The V and J genes are TRBV3-1 and TRBJ1-1; 11 bases line up with TRBD1. The sequence was obtained from a female donor with breast cancer. Some clones in this sample may be carry-over from other donors' samples. The material sequenced was axillary lymph node tissue. The CDR3 loop reads CASSTWDRGALNTEAFF. CDR3 nucleotides: TGTGCCAGCAGCACATGGGACAGGGGGGCCTTGAACACTGAAGCTTTCTTT.